This T cell receptor (beta chain) was found in a study of technical replicates of blood from several donors. This CDR3 has 14 amino acids. V shed 7 bases and J 3 bases; nucleotides not matched to a gene: 8. Looked up from germline, CDR1 is ENHRY and CDR2 is SYGVKD. Libraries were prepared by immunoSEQ multiplex PCR; TCRdb keeps only in-frame clonotypes and omits some of them. The sample shows approximately 65,000 clones, about 86% of them seen only once. This chain joins TRBV10-3 and TRBJ2-7; 8 bases agree with TRBD1. This TCR was sampled from a human donor in good health. Some clones in this sample may be carry-over from other donors' samples. Sequencing input: PBMCs. The CDR3 is CAIMDRDRNYEQYF. CDR3 nucleotide sequence: TGTGCCATCATGGATAGGGACAGGAACTACGAGCAGTACTTC.